The 11 T cell receptor beta chains listed next were all sequenced from one sample in a study of shared clonotypes between healthy human individuals. Clones were read by immunoSEQ multiplex PCR, and TCRdb kept only the in-frame ones, dropping some. This sample carries about 2,100,000 clones, about 92% of them seen once, and the ten largest clones take 1.5% to 2%. Naive CD8 populations comprised CD45RO-negative cells positively selected for CCR7, excluding terminally differentiated effector memory CD45RA+ cells. The sequencing sample was made of naive CD8+ T cells from PBMCs. The receptors shown here come from a man aged 18 to 29 in good health. Some clones in this sample may be carry-over from other donors' samples.

The chain has TRBV6-8 and TRBJ2-7, with 10 bases matching TRBD2. CDR1 and CDR2 (germline): MNHGY, SAAAGT. Trimming at V came to 5 bases and at J to 3 bases, leaving 10 bases not matched to a gene. The CDR3 consists of 16 residues. In DNA form, the CDR3 reads TGTGCCAGCAGTATCCGGACTAGCGGCGTTCGCTACGAGCAGTACTTC. It yields the protein CASSIRTSGVRYEQYF.

The chain links TRBV28 to TRBJ1-5; TRBD1 agrees at 9 bases. The J segment lost 4 bases and the V segment lost 4 bases, leaving 8 bases of the junction unmatched. CDR3 size: 16 residues. Germline V gene lookup returns CDR1 MDHEN and CDR2 SYDVKM. This CDR3 is CASSSISGTGNQPQHF. Here the CDR3 DNA reads TGTGCCAGCAGTTCAATTTCCGGGACAGGGAATCAGCCCCAGCATTTT.

The chain couples TRBV28 to TRBJ1-1, with D maybe TRBD1 (5 bases). The germline V gene has CDR1 MDHEN and CDR2 SYDVKM. V was shortened by 3 bases and J by 0 bases, with 14 bases between the two germline ends. The CDR3 runs 16 residues. CDR3 sequence (DNA): TGTGCCAGCAGTTTGTGGGGGGGATTAGTGAACACTGAAGCTTTCTTT. This codes for CASSLWGGLVNTEAFF.

The V gene is TRBV6-6, the J gene TRBJ2-3; either TRBD1 or TRBD2 may fit D (5 bases each). The germline V and J ends were trimmed by 2 bases and 2 bases, with 11 bases remaining between them. The CDR3 loop spans 15 amino acids. Looked up from germline, CDR1 is MNHNY and CDR2 is SVGAGI (reference sequence). CDR3 coding DNA: TGTGCCAGCAGTTACAGTGGGGGATTCACAGATACGCAGTATTTT. Protein sequence: CASSYSGGFTDTQYF.

The J gene is TRBJ1-3, the V gene TRBV6-5, with no clear D. V was cut by 6 bases and J by 3 bases, with 9 bases left in between. CDR3 size: 13 residues. CDR1 is MNHEY, CDR2 SVGAGI, per germline. The CDR3 DNA reads TGTGCCAGCAGCCCCTTACGTGGAAACACCATATATTTT. As protein: CASSPLRGNTIYF.

The chain is built from TRBV11-1 and TRBJ2-3; 8 bases agree with TRBD1. After removal of 1 base from V and 2 bases from J, the junction contained 2 bases not matched to a gene. Germline CDR1 reads SGHAT; CDR2 reads FQDESV (reference sequence). The CDR3 runs 15 residues. The CDR3 nucleotides are TGTGCCAGCAGCTTAGTGGACAGGGTCACAGATACGCAGTATTTT. Translation: CASSLVDRVTDTQYF.

The V call is TRBV2, the J call TRBJ2-7; 13 bases agree with TRBD2. V gave up 5 bases and J gave up 5 bases; unmatched junction bases: 9. The CDR3 length is 16 residues. Per the germline V gene, CDR1 is SNHLY and CDR2 is FYNNEI. CDR3 amino acids: CASSRGLAGVGNEQYF. Written as DNA, the CDR3 is TGTGCCAGCAGTCGTGGACTAGCGGGAGTCGGCAACGAGCAGTACTTC.

The gene calls are TRBV6-5 and TRBJ2-5, with TRBD2 matching over 7 bases. Trimming took 7 bases from V and 5 from J; bases not matched to a gene: 13. Germline assignment: CDR1 MNHEY and CDR2 SVGAGI. The CDR3 is 15 residues long. For the CDR3, the DNA is TGTGCCAGCACCGAAACAAGCGGGAACGGGGAGACCCAGTACTTC. The encoded protein is CASTETSGNGETQYF.

CDR3 loop: CASSQDFRTEAYEQYF. In DNA, the CDR3 is TGCGCCAGCAGCCAAGATTTTCGGACAGAAGCATACGAGCAGTACTTC. This chain uses TRBV4-1 with TRBJ2-7; tentatively, D is TRBD1 (6 bases). Germline V gives CDR1 MGHRA, CDR2 YSYEKL. This CDR3 has 16 residues. Trimming removed 0 bases at V and 4 bases at J, with 16 bases between.

The V gene is TRBV11-2, the J gene TRBJ2-7; 7 bases align to TRBD1. Germline V gives CDR1 SGHAT, CDR2 FQNNGV. V was clipped by 1 base and J by 0 bases; unmatched bases: 9. This CDR3 contains 17 residues. The CDR3 loop reads CASSLGPGGSSSYEQYF. CDR3 nucleotides: TGTGCCAGCAGCTTAGGGCCAGGGGGATCTAGCTCCTACGAGCAGTACTTC.

The chain has TRBV6-5 and TRBJ2-7; the match to TRBD1 covers 8 bases. Germline V gives CDR1 MNHEY, CDR2 SVGAGI. The CDR3 length is 15 residues. Trimming at V came to 5 bases and at J to 2 bases, leaving 8 bases not matched to a gene. The CDR3 nucleotides read TGTGCCAGCAGTCCGGACAGGGAATTCCCCTACGAGCAGTACTTC. Encoded protein: CASSPDREFPYEQYF.